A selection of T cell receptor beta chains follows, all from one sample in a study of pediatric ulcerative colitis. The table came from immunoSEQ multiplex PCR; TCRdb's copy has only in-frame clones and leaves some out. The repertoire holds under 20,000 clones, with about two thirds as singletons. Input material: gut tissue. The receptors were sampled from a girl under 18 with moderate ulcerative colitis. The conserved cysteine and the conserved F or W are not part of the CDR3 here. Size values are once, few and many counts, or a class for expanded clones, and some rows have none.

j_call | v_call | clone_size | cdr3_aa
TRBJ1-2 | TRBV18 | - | ASSSTDNRGVGYT
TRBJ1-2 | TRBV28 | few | ASGASGGGYGYT
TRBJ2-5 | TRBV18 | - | ASSPTGRTGETQY
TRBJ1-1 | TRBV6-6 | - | ASTKGNTEAF
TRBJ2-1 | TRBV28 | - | ASFQAADYNEQF
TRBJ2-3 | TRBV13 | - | ASSLVGIPDTQY
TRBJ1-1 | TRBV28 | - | ASSLTGMGRTVGNTEAF
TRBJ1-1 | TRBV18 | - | ASSPSVGGTTEAF
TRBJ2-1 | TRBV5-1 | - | ASSLNRREQEGGYEQF
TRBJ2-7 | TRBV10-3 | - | AIRVGPFTYEQY
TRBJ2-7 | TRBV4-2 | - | ASSQERTGTYEQY
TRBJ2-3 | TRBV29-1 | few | SVDVRGQVSTDTQY
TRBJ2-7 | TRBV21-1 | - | ASTNQQTYEQY
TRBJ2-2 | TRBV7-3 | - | ASSSGSLNTGELF
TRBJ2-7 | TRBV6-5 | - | ASRGRQGAVHEQY
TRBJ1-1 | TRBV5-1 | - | ASSFEGGSEAF
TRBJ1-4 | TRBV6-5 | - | ASSYGGQGGEKLF
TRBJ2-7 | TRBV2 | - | ASRFEGAGEQY
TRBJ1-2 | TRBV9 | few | ASSGQGVNGYT
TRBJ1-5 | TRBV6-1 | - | ASSVNPPGANQPQH
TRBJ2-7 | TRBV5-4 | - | ASRLGQDFSYEQY
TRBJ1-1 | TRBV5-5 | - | ASSFTRNTEAF
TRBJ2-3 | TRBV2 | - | ASRKTGNPDTQY
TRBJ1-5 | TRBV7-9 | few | ASSLSDGQGSGSYQPQH
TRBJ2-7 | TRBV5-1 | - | ASAGGRSSYEQY
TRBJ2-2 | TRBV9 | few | ASSGEANTGELF
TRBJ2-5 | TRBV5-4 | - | ASSLGGGQETQY
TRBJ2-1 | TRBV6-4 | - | ASSALANEQF
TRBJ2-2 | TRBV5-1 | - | ASSFASGELF